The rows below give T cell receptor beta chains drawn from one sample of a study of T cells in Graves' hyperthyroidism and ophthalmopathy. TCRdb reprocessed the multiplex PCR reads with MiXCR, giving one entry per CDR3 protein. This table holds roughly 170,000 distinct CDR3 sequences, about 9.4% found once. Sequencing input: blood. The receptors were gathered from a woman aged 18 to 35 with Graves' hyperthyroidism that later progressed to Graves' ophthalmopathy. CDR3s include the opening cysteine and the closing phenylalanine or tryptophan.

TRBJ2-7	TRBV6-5	CASSYSRNSYEQYF
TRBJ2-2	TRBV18	CASSPLQENTGELFF
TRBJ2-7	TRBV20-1	CSARDRGYEQYF
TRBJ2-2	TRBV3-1	CASSAQGPGELFF
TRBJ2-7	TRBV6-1	CASSFRISYEQYF
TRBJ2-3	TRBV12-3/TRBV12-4	CASSLARASGGNPDSQYF
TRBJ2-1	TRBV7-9	CASSPDRGKDNEQFF
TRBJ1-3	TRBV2	CASSENLRQGDGNTIYF
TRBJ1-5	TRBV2	CASRETGGQPQHF
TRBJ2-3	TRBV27	CASRDRLTSTDTQYF
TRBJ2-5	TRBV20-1	CSTNDPGLAGETQYF
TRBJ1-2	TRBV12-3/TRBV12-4	CASSPDRVVDGYTF
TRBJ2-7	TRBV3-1	CASSLMGAGGSYEQYF
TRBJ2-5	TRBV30	CAWSVHRLQETQYF
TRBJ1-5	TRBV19	CASRIRGGNSNQPQHF
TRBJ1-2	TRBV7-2	CASSLDGDSYGYTF
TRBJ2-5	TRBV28	CASSLSGLGMETQYF
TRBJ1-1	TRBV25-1	CASSLTFDGEAFF
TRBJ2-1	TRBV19	CASSISPSSNSYNEQFF
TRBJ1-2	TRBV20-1	CSARGLSGTDNYGYTF
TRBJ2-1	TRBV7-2	CASRIRLAAPNEQFF
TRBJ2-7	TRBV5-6	CASSLAGDPYEQYF
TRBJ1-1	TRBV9	CASSVAPQGVTEAFF
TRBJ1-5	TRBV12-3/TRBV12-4	CASSLARYQPQHF
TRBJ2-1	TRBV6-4	CASSDRGNNEQFF
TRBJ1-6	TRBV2	CASSEVGTGVSPLHF
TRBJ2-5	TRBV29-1	CSVVGPRGETQYF
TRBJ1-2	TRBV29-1	CSVEEGEGYGYTF
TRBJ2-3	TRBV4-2	CASSQNPGQGTDTQYF
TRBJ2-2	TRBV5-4	CASSLETGLGELFF
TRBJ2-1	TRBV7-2	CASSLELGLADDEQFF
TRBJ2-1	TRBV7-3	CASSLKGGAWGDEQFF